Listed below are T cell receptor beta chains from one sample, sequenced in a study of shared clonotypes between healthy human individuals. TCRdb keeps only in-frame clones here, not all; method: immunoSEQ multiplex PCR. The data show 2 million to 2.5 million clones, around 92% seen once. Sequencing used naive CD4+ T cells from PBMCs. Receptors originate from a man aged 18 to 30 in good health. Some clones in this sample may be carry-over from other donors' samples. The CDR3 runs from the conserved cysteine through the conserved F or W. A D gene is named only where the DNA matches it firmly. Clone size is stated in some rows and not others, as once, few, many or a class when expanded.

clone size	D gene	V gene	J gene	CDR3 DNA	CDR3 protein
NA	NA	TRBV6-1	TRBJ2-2	TGTGCCAGCAGTGTCCTCTCCGGGGAGCTGTTTTTT	CASSVLSGELFF
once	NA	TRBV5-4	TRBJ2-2	TGTGCCAGCAGAACCCGGAGTGGTAGCGGGAACACCGGGGAGCTGTTTTTT	CASRTRSGSGNTGELFF
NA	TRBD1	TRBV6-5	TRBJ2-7	TGTGCCAGCAGTTACGCCGACAGGGCCTACGAGCAGTACTTC	CASSYADRAYEQYF
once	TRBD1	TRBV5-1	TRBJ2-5	TGCGCCAGCAGCCCGACAGGGGGCATAGGAGAGACCCAGTACTTC	CASSPTGGIGETQYF
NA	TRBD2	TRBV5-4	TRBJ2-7	TGTGCCAGCAGGAGGCTAGCGGGATCCACCTACGAGCAGTACTTC	CASRRLAGSTYEQYF
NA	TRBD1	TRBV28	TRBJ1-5	TGTGCCAGCAGACAACAGGGGGAGCGGCCCCAGCATTTT	CASRQQGERPQHF
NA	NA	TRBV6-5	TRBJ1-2	TGTGCCAGCCGCGAATCGGTTCTCTATGGCTACACCTTC	CASRESVLYGYTF
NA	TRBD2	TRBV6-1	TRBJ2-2	TGTGCCAGTGGTCGGCTAGCGGGAACCGGGGAGCTGTTTTTT	CASGRLAGTGELFF
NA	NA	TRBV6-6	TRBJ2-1	TGTGCCAGCAAGCAGTCAGCAACGGATGAGCAGTTCTTC	CASKQSATDEQFF
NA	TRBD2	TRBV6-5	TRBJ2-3	TGTGCCAGCAGTTACGGGCTAGCGGGAGGTGGCGATACGCAGTATTTT	CASSYGLAGGGDTQYF
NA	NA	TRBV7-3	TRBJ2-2	TGTGCCAGCAGCCCCAGAGGTGGTACGAACACCGGGGAGCTGTTTTTT	CASSPRGGTNTGELFF
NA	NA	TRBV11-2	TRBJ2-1	TGTGCCAGCAGCTTAGAGGGGGGTGAGCAGTTCTTC	CASSLEGGEQFF
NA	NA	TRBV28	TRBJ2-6	TGTGCCAGCAGCCCCCCGGGTGGGGCCAACGTCCTGACTTTC	CASSPPGGANVLTF
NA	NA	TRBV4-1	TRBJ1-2	TGCGCCAGCAGCCAACCCACCCACCCGGGGCTGACGGGCTATGGCTACACCTTC	CASSQPTHPGLTGYGYTF
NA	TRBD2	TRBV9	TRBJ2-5	TGTGCCAGCAGCGTAGGGGGAGGGCAGCTCAAGACCCAGTACTTC	CASSVGGGQLKTQYF
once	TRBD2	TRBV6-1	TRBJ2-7	TGTGCCAGCAGACCCCTAGCGGGAGGAAATAACGAGCAGTACTTC	CASRPLAGGNNEQYF
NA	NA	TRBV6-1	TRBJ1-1	TGTGCCAGCAGTGAACATGGGGCAGGGGCGTCCCCGACAGAAGCTTTCTTT	CASSEHGAGASPTEAFF
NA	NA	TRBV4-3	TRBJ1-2	TGCGCCAGCAGCCAAGAAGGGGGCTATGGCTACACCTTC	CASSQEGGYGYTF
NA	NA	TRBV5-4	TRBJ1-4	TGTGCCAGCAGCTTTACCCACAGGGATAATGAAAAACTGTTTTTT	CASSFTHRDNEKLFF
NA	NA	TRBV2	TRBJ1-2	TGTGCCAGCACGCTCGTAGAGGGTGGCTACACCTTC	CASTLVEGGYTF
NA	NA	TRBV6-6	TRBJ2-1	TGTGCCAGCAGTTACTCGTCGGGGAATGAGCAGTTCTTC	CASSYSSGNEQFF
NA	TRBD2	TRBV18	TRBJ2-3	TGTGCCAGCTCACCACGCGGACTAGCGGGAGGGGTGGATACGCAGTATTTT	CASSPRGLAGGVDTQYF
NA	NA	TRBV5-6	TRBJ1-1	TGTGCCAGCAGCTTGGCCGGGCGGAATGGCGCCCTGAAAGCTTTCTTT	CASSLAGRNGALKAFF
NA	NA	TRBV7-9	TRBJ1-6	TGTGCCAGCAGCTCGGGGGCCTATAATTCACCCCTCCACTTT	CASSSGAYNSPLHF
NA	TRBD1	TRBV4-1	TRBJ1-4	TGCGCCAGCAGCCAAGCGGGACAGCCAAATGAAAAACTGTTTTTT	CASSQAGQPNEKLFF
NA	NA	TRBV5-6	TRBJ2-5	TGTGCCAGCAGCGCGCAGGGAGAAGAGACCCAGTACTTC	CASSAQGEETQYF
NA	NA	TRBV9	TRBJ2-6	TGTGCCAGCAGCGTAGGGACCTCTGGGGCCAACGTCCTGACTTTC	CASSVGTSGANVLTF
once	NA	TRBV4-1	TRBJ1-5	TGCGCCAGCACCCGAGGGGGAGTTTATAGCAATCAGCCCCAGCATTTT	CASTRGGVYSNQPQHF
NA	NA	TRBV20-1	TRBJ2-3	TGCAGTGCTAGGGTGAGAGGGGTTAAGTATTTT	CSARVRGVKYF
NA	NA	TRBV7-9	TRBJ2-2	TGTGCCAGCAGCTTAGGGTCGGGGACGAACACCGGGGAGCTGTTTTTT	CASSLGSGTNTGELFF
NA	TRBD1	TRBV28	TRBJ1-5	TGTGCCAGCAGTATACCGGGACAGGGGGGCAATCAGCCCCAGCATTTT	CASSIPGQGGNQPQHF
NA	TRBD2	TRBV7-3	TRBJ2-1	TGTGCCAGCAGCCCTTCCGCCGACTGGCTAGCGGGATACTCCTACAATGAGCAGTTCTTC	CASSPSADWLAGYSYNEQFF
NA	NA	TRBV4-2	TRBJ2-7	TGTGCCAGCAGCCAAGAGCGTCACGAGCAGTACTTC	CASSQERHEQYF